This T cell receptor beta chain was captured by sequencing in a study of long-term antiretroviral therapy in people with HIV. Overall study findings and caveats: CDR3 lengths in HIV samples spanned a narrower range than controls.

Worth noting for this clone: The antigen remains undetermined.

The CDR3 loop spans 17 amino acids. Germline CDR1 is MDHEN and CDR2 is SYDVKM. The ends lost 6 bases at V and 3 bases at J; junction bases unmatched: 14. Run at survey level, the immunoSEQ assay was version v3.0. Assay: immunoSEQ multiplex PCR; the TCRdb copy retains only in-frame clones and omits some. In the table there are more than 20,000 clones, 90% to 95% of which are singletons. Each contributor possessed a minimum of one pre-ART and a minimum of two post-ART PBMC samples. Before DNA extraction, roughly 0.85-10 million cryopreserved PBMC were held in the samples. V and J are TRBV28 and TRBJ2-7; 10 nucleotides align to TRBD2. This sequence was found in a woman aged 50 to 60 with HIV. Sequenced material: unsorted PBMCs, taken roughly 5.1 years after starting antiretroviral therapy. CDR3 amino acids: CASSSGGSGRINYEQYF. The DNA for the CDR3 is TGTGCCAGCAGCTCCGGGGGTAGCGGGAGGATAAACTACGAGCAGTACTTC.